Listed below are T cell receptor beta chains from one sample, sequenced in a study of blood T cell repertoires in COVID-19. Profiled with immunoSEQ multiplex PCR; TCRdb holds only in-frame clones, not every one. The sample includes roughly 98,000 clones, around 81% seen only once; the top ten take approximately 10%. Sequenced input: peripheral blood. The receptors derive from a woman in her sixties or seventies with active or convalescent COVID-19. Each CDR3 is given with its conserved first and last residue. The order of the fields is CDR3 DNA, CDR3 protein, J gene, V gene, D gene, clone size. D genes are given only for firm matches. The size entry is marked missing in some rows and otherwise reads once, few, many or a size class.

CDR3 DNA: TGTGCCAGCAGATATTTTGGGACATTCGGAAACATTCAGTACTTC; CDR3 protein: CASRYFGTFGNIQYF; J gene: TRBJ2-4; V gene: TRBV28; D gene: -; clone size: -
CDR3 DNA: TGCAGCGGCGGACAGGGTGTGGATACGCAGTATTTT; CDR3 protein: CSGGQGVDTQYF; J gene: TRBJ2-3; V gene: TRBV29-1; D gene: TRBD1; clone size: -
CDR3 DNA: TGTGCCAGCAGCCGAGGGGCGGGGAATACGCAGTATTTT; CDR3 protein: CASSRGAGNTQYF; J gene: TRBJ2-3; V gene: TRBV11-1; D gene: -; clone size: few
CDR3 DNA: TGTGCCAGCAGCCCCGGACAGAATAACTATGGCTACACCTTC; CDR3 protein: CASSPGQNNYGYTF; J gene: TRBJ1-2; V gene: TRBV7-9; D gene: -; clone size: -
CDR3 DNA: TGTGCCAGTACCCCTTATAGCAATCAGCCCCAGCATTTT; CDR3 protein: CASTPYSNQPQHF; J gene: TRBJ1-5; V gene: TRBV19; D gene: -; clone size: -
CDR3 DNA: TGTGCCAGTAGTCCCGGGACAGGGGCTGATACGCAGTATTTT; CDR3 protein: CASSPGTGADTQYF; J gene: TRBJ2-3; V gene: TRBV19; D gene: TRBD1; clone size: -
CDR3 DNA: TGTGCCAGCAGCACGGGACAGCTGACGAACACTGAAGCTTTCTTT; CDR3 protein: CASSTGQLTNTEAFF; J gene: TRBJ1-1; V gene: TRBV9; D gene: TRBD1; clone size: -
CDR3 DNA: TGTGCCAGTAGTATACCCCGACAGGGGACTAACTATGGCTACACCTTC; CDR3 protein: CASSIPRQGTNYGYTF; J gene: TRBJ1-2; V gene: TRBV19; D gene: TRBD1; clone size: -
CDR3 DNA: TGTGCCAGTGGAGGACAGGGGGCTTACGAGCAGTACTTC; CDR3 protein: CASGGQGAYEQYF; J gene: TRBJ2-7; V gene: TRBV6-5; D gene: TRBD1; clone size: -
CDR3 DNA: TGCGCCAGCAGCTTGGCGGGACTAGCGGGAGGTGAGCAGTTCTTC; CDR3 protein: CASSLAGLAGGEQFF; J gene: TRBJ2-1; V gene: TRBV5-1; D gene: TRBD2; clone size: -
CDR3 DNA: TGTGCCAGCAGCTCCGACTACACTGAAGCTTTCTTT; CDR3 protein: CASSSDYTEAFF; J gene: TRBJ1-1; V gene: TRBV11-2; D gene: -; clone size: -
CDR3 DNA: TGTGCCAGCTCACTAGCGGCCCTCTCCTACAATGAGCAGTTCTTC; CDR3 protein: CASSLAALSYNEQFF; J gene: TRBJ2-1; V gene: TRBV18; D gene: -; clone size: -
CDR3 DNA: TGTGCCAGCAGGGGACAGGGGGCGATCAACACTGAAGCTTTCTTT; CDR3 protein: CASRGQGAINTEAFF; J gene: TRBJ1-1; V gene: TRBV7-2; D gene: TRBD1; clone size: -
CDR3 DNA: TGTGCCATCAGTGAGAGCGGAGCCCCCACGGCTGAAGCTTTCTTT; CDR3 protein: CAISESGAPTAEAFF; J gene: TRBJ1-1; V gene: TRBV10-3; D gene: -; clone size: -
CDR3 DNA: TGCGCCAGCAGCCAAGAGTACGGGGGAAAACTGTTTTTT; CDR3 protein: CASSQEYGGKLFF; J gene: TRBJ1-4; V gene: TRBV4-1; D gene: -; clone size: -
CDR3 DNA: TGCGCCAGCAGCCAAGACTGGACTAGCGGAGGACCAGAGACCCAGTACTTC; CDR3 protein: CASSQDWTSGGPETQYF; J gene: TRBJ2-5; V gene: TRBV4-3; D gene: TRBD2; clone size: once
CDR3 DNA: TGTGCCAGCAGCCAAGCAGGGGGTGAAAAACTGTTTTTT; CDR3 protein: CASSQAGGEKLFF; J gene: TRBJ1-4; V gene: TRBV3-1/TRBV3-2; D gene: TRBD1; clone size: once
CDR3 DNA: TGCGCCAGTTGGACAGGGGGGATCACCGGGGAGCTGTTTTTT; CDR3 protein: CASWTGGITGELFF; J gene: TRBJ2-2; V gene: TRBV5-1; D gene: TRBD1; clone size: -
CDR3 DNA: TGCGCCAGCAGTGACGGCGGGGGGGAAAACATTCAGTACTTC; CDR3 protein: CASSDGGGENIQYF; J gene: TRBJ2-4; V gene: TRBV10-1; D gene: TRBD2; clone size: -
CDR3 DNA: TGCGCCAGCAGCTTGGCTGCGGTGGGAGGACAAGAGACCCAGTACTTC; CDR3 protein: CASSLAAVGGQETQYF; J gene: TRBJ2-5; V gene: TRBV5-1; D gene: -; clone size: -
CDR3 DNA: TGCGCCAGCAGCTTAGGGACAGAGAACTACGAGCAGTACTTC; CDR3 protein: CASSLGTENYEQYF; J gene: TRBJ2-7; V gene: TRBV5-1; D gene: TRBD1; clone size: -
CDR3 DNA: TGTGCCAGCAGTGAATTTGTTTACGGGGAAGCTTTCTTT; CDR3 protein: CASSEFVYGEAFF; J gene: TRBJ1-1; V gene: TRBV6-1; D gene: -; clone size: -
CDR3 DNA: TGTGCCAGCAGCTTAGGAACTAGCGGTAACAATGAGCAGTTCTTC; CDR3 protein: CASSLGTSGNNEQFF; J gene: TRBJ2-1; V gene: TRBV11-2; D gene: TRBD2; clone size: -
CDR3 DNA: TGCGCCAGCAGTGAGTCTAACCTTCGGGATTCACCCCTCCACTTT; CDR3 protein: CASSESNLRDSPLHF; J gene: TRBJ1-6; V gene: TRBV10-1; D gene: -; clone size: -
CDR3 DNA: TGTGCCAGCAGCTTGGAGGGCGGGCAGCCCCAGCATTTT; CDR3 protein: CASSLEGGQPQHF; J gene: TRBJ1-5; V gene: TRBV5-4; D gene: -; clone size: -
CDR3 DNA: TGTGCCAGTAGTCCTACAGGGAACACTGAAGCTTTCTTT; CDR3 protein: CASSPTGNTEAFF; J gene: TRBJ1-1; V gene: TRBV19; D gene: -; clone size: -
CDR3 DNA: TGTGCCAGCAGCTCCCAGGGGGCCGGTCAGCCCCAGCATTTT; CDR3 protein: CASSSQGAGQPQHF; J gene: TRBJ1-5; V gene: TRBV7-2; D gene: TRBD1; clone size: -
CDR3 DNA: TGTGCCAGCAGTGTCCTGGGACTAGCGGTTAAGTCCTACGAGCAGTACTTC; CDR3 protein: CASSVLGLAVKSYEQYF; J gene: TRBJ2-7; V gene: TRBV6-1; D gene: TRBD2; clone size: -
CDR3 DNA: TGTGCCAGTAGTATAGATCGGCCAGGTTCCTTCTATGGCTACACCTTC; CDR3 protein: CASSIDRPGSFYGYTF; J gene: TRBJ1-2; V gene: TRBV19; D gene: -; clone size: -
CDR3 DNA: TGTGCCAGCTGCCCGGGACAGGGGAGTAATTCACCCCTCCACTTT; CDR3 protein: CASCPGQGSNSPLHF; J gene: TRBJ1-6; V gene: TRBV2; D gene: TRBD1; clone size: few
CDR3 DNA: TGTGCCAGCAGCGTAGCCCACTACAATGAGCAGTTCTTC; CDR3 protein: CASSVAHYNEQFF; J gene: TRBJ2-1; V gene: TRBV9; D gene: -; clone size: -
CDR3 DNA: TGTGCCAGCCTAAGGGAGCTAAACTATGGCTACACCTTC; CDR3 protein: CASLRELNYGYTF; J gene: TRBJ1-2; V gene: TRBV2; D gene: -; clone size: few
CDR3 DNA: TGCGCCAGCAGCCCCGGAGGGGGGGCGGACACTGAAGCTTTCTTT; CDR3 protein: CASSPGGGADTEAFF; J gene: TRBJ1-1; V gene: TRBV5-1; D gene: -; clone size: -
CDR3 DNA: TGTGCCAGCCAAGACAGCACTAGCACAGATACGCAGTATTTT; CDR3 protein: CASQDSTSTDTQYF; J gene: TRBJ2-3; V gene: TRBV2; D gene: -; clone size: -
CDR3 DNA: TGTGCCAGCAGTTTGGACAGGGATCCCTACGAGCAGTACTTC; CDR3 protein: CASSLDRDPYEQYF; J gene: TRBJ2-7; V gene: TRBV6-2/TRBV6-3; D gene: TRBD1; clone size: -
CDR3 DNA: TGTGCCAGCAGCCTTACTACAGGGTTCAAAAACATTCAGTACTTC; CDR3 protein: CASSLTTGFKNIQYF; J gene: TRBJ2-4; V gene: TRBV3-1/TRBV3-2; D gene: -; clone size: -
CDR3 DNA: TGTGCCAGCAGCCCGGGCGGGGGGAGCAATCAGCCCCAGCATTTT; CDR3 protein: CASSPGGGSNQPQHF; J gene: TRBJ1-5; V gene: TRBV6-2/TRBV6-3; D gene: -; clone size: -
CDR3 DNA: TGTGCCAGCAGTTACTCGAACACAAAAAGAGGCTACACCTTC; CDR3 protein: CASSYSNTKRGYTF; J gene: TRBJ1-2; V gene: TRBV6-5; D gene: -; clone size: -
CDR3 DNA: TGTGCCAGCAGTGAAAACAGGGGCAATCAGCCCCAGCATTTT; CDR3 protein: CASSENRGNQPQHF; J gene: TRBJ1-5; V gene: TRBV6-1; D gene: -; clone size: -
CDR3 DNA: TGTGCCAGCAGCTTAGTATATGGAGGCGCAAACACCGGGGAGCTGTTTTTT; CDR3 protein: CASSLVYGGANTGELFF; J gene: TRBJ2-2; V gene: TRBV7-8; D gene: -; clone size: -
CDR3 DNA: TGTGCCACCAGTGATATCGCGGGAACTAGCACAGATACGCAGTATTTT; CDR3 protein: CATSDIAGTSTDTQYF; J gene: TRBJ2-3; V gene: TRBV24-1; D gene: -; clone size: -
CDR3 DNA: TGTGCCAGCAGCTCCCCCGGAGCGAACACCGGGGAGCTGTTTTTT; CDR3 protein: CASSSPGANTGELFF; J gene: TRBJ2-2; V gene: TRBV7-9; D gene: -; clone size: -
CDR3 DNA: TGTGCCAGCAGCTCGATAAGCCGGGACAAAAGCTCCTACAATGAGCAGTTCTTC; CDR3 protein: CASSSISRDKSSYNEQFF; J gene: TRBJ2-1; V gene: TRBV7-2; D gene: -; clone size: -
CDR3 DNA: TGTGCCAGCAGCGACAAAGGGGGTCTCGGCTACACCTTC; CDR3 protein: CASSDKGGLGYTF; J gene: TRBJ1-2; V gene: TRBV9; D gene: -; clone size: -
CDR3 DNA: TGTGCCAGCAGTGAAGTTCCGGGTAACTATGGCTACACCTTC; CDR3 protein: CASSEVPGNYGYTF; J gene: TRBJ1-2; V gene: TRBV6-1; D gene: -; clone size: -
CDR3 DNA: TGTGCCAGCAGCTTCAGTTACAGTAATGAAGCTTTCTTT; CDR3 protein: CASSFSYSNEAFF; J gene: TRBJ1-1; V gene: TRBV5-5; D gene: -; clone size: -
CDR3 DNA: TGTGCCAGCAGCCAAGGGTTGCAGGCTCGAAACACCATATATTTT; CDR3 protein: CASSQGLQARNTIYF; J gene: TRBJ1-3; V gene: TRBV3-1/TRBV3-2; D gene: -; clone size: -
CDR3 DNA: TGTGCCAGCAAAAGGTCCCCGAGCAACAGCTATAATTCACCCCTCCACTTT; CDR3 protein: CASKRSPSNSYNSPLHF; J gene: TRBJ1-6; V gene: TRBV27; D gene: -; clone size: -
CDR3 DNA: TGTGCCAGCAGCTTTTGGGGGACAGGGGAATATGGCTACACCTTC; CDR3 protein: CASSFWGTGEYGYTF; J gene: TRBJ1-2; V gene: TRBV7-9; D gene: TRBD1; clone size: -
CDR3 DNA: TGTGCCAGCAGTGCAAACGGGGGGGCAATAGATACGCAGTATTTT; CDR3 protein: CASSANGGAIDTQYF; J gene: TRBJ2-3; V gene: TRBV2; D gene: TRBD2; clone size: -
CDR3 DNA: TGCGGATCTCAGGGCGTTACTGAAGCTTTCTTT; CDR3 protein: CGSQGVTEAFF; J gene: TRBJ1-1; V gene: TRBV10-2; D gene: -; clone size: -
CDR3 DNA: TGTGCCAGCAGTCCCCGGGATCGACGGTACACCTTC; CDR3 protein: CASSPRDRRYTF; J gene: TRBJ1-2; V gene: TRBV12-3/TRBV12-4; D gene: -; clone size: few
CDR3 DNA: TGCGCCAGCAGCTTGGAAGGGGATTGGAATTCACCCCTCCACTTT; CDR3 protein: CASSLEGDWNSPLHF; J gene: TRBJ1-6; V gene: TRBV5-1; D gene: -; clone size: few
CDR3 DNA: TGTGCCAGCAGACGACAGGGCCACAATGAGCAGTTCTTC; CDR3 protein: CASRRQGHNEQFF; J gene: TRBJ2-1; V gene: TRBV12-3/TRBV12-4; D gene: TRBD1; clone size: -
CDR3 DNA: TGTGCCAGCAGTGAGGGACAGGGTCGACGGGGCTACACCTTC; CDR3 protein: CASSEGQGRRGYTF; J gene: TRBJ1-2; V gene: TRBV2; D gene: TRBD1; clone size: -
CDR3 DNA: TGTGCCAGTAAAGCCCAGACAGGGTACTACGAGCAGTACTTC; CDR3 protein: CASKAQTGYYEQYF; J gene: TRBJ2-7; V gene: TRBV19; D gene: TRBD1; clone size: -
CDR3 DNA: TGTGCCATCAGTGCCAACTACGAGCAGTACTTC; CDR3 protein: CAISANYEQYF; J gene: TRBJ2-7; V gene: TRBV10-3; D gene: -; clone size: -
CDR3 DNA: TGTGCCAGCAGCCAAGAGTTCCCCTCGGGGACAGGGAGTTTCGGAAATCAGCCCCAGCATTTT; CDR3 protein: CASSQEFPSGTGSFGNQPQHF; J gene: TRBJ1-5; V gene: TRBV3-1/TRBV3-2; D gene: TRBD1; clone size: -
CDR3 DNA: TGCGCCAGCAGCCCCGGGAGGGCCAGGTTTATGAACACTGAAGCTTTCTTT; CDR3 protein: CASSPGRARFMNTEAFF; J gene: TRBJ1-1; V gene: TRBV5-1; D gene: -; clone size: -
CDR3 DNA: TGCAGTGCTAGTCAGGGAGGGAACTATGGCTACACCTTC; CDR3 protein: CSASQGGNYGYTF; J gene: TRBJ1-2; V gene: TRBV20-1; D gene: -; clone size: -